This entry lists 16 T cell receptor beta chains sequenced from one sample in a study of vaccination effects on CD4 cells after COVID-19. In the ViraFEST assay, antigen-specific CD4+ clonotypes were identified by expansion after peptide-pool stimulation. Following 10 days of culture, CD4+ T cells were isolated. Each person got two doses of an mRNA SARS-CoV-2 vaccine, BNT162b2 or mRNA-1273. These receptors have no identified antigens. Some clones are missing from TCRdb's copy, which holds only in-frame ones; the method was immunoSEQ multiplex PCR. The sample records about 27,000 clones, roughly four fifths being singletons. The sequencing used CD4+ T cells from PBMCs cultured with HCoV-NL63 spike peptides, collected after COVID-19 vaccination. These receptors all stem from a human donor who received a COVID-19 vaccine. Some clones in this sample may be carry-over from other donors' samples.

The chain links TRBV4-1 to TRBJ2-1; either TRBD1 or TRBD2 may fit D (5 bases each). V was pared by 2 bases and J by 6 bases, with 8 bases between. The CDR3 runs to 13 residues. Germline CDR1 MGHRA, CDR2 YSYEKL. The CDR3: CASSQSGGNEQFF. The DNA of the CDR3 is TGCGCCAGCAGCCAAAGTGGGGGCAATGAGCAGTTCTTC.

The rearrangement joins TRBV6-5 to TRBJ2-3; D may be TRBD2 (5 bases). The ends were cut back, 4 bases at V and 2 bases at J, with 13 bases in the middle. Germline V lookup: CDR1 MNHEY, CDR2 SVGAGI. CDR3 length equals 15 residues. CDR3: CASSSWTGSTDTQYF. CDR3 DNA: TGTGCCAGCAGTTCCTGGACTGGATCCACAGATACGCAGTATTTT.

The rearrangement uses TRBV7-8 and TRBJ2-2, with D unresolved. Germline V gene sequence: CDR1 SGHVS, CDR2 FQNEAQ. This CDR3 has 13 amino acids. Trimming shortened V by 2 bases and J by 3 bases, and 4 bases separated the two germline ends. CDR3 DNA: TGTGCCAGCAGCTTAACGGACACCGGGGAGCTGTTTTTT. Protein sequence: CASSLTDTGELFF.

This chain connects TRBV23-1 to TRBJ1-5; TRBD1 matches at 9 bases. TRBV23-1 is flagged as an ORF with uncertain function. V lost 3 bases to trimming and J lost 0 bases; unmatched junction nucleotides: 6. This CDR3 spans 17 amino acids. The CDR3 loop is CASSHDRGRYSNQPQHF. The CDR3 nucleotides are TGCGCCAGCAGTCATGACAGGGGGAGATATAGCAATCAGCCCCAGCATTTT.

V gene TRBV30 combines with J gene TRBJ1-3; TRBD1 is a possible D gene (5 bases). The CDR3 extends over 16 amino acids. V lost 0 bases and J lost 4, with 16 bases in between. Germline loops: CDR1 GTSNPN, CDR2 SVGIG (reference sequence). The CDR3 coding sequence is TGTGCCTGGAGTGTAAACCGTGACAGCTACGGAAACACCATATATTTT. Translated: CAWSVNRDSYGNTIYF.

This clone was counted a few times. V gene TRBV5-1 combines with J gene TRBJ2-1; D perhaps matches TRBD2 (7 bases). Germline V gives CDR1 SGHRS, CDR2 YFSETQ. The CDR3 consists of 15 residues. V lost 5 bases, J lost 2 bases, and 14 bases lay in between. As DNA, the CDR3 is TGCGCCAGCAGGCAAGGGGGGGCGGCCTACAATGAGCAGTTCTTC. Its protein product is CASRQGGAAYNEQFF. The complete variable domain, with remaining parts taken from reference TRBV5-1 and TRBJ2-1, reads KAGVTQTPRYLIKTRGQQVTLSCSPISGHRSVSWYQQTPGQGLQFLFEYFSETQRNKGNFPGRFSGRQFSNSRSEMNVSTLELGDSALYLCASRQGGAAYNEQFFGPGTRLTVL.

The table lists this clone with a few counts. As DNA, the CDR3 is TGTGCCAGCAGCCTGGAGGCGGGAAATTCACCCCTCCACTTT. Protein product: CASSLEAGNSPLHF. The chain has TRBV7-9 and TRBJ1-6; D is undetermined. Germline V CDR1 and CDR2: SEHNR, FQNEAQ (reference sequence). The germline V and J ends were trimmed by 5 bases and 7 bases, with 12 bases remaining between them. This CDR3 contains 14 residues.

The V and J genes are TRBV5-8 and TRBJ1-4, with 8 positions matching TRBD1. Germline CDR1 reads SGHTS; CDR2 reads YDEGEE. The CDR3 extends over 15 amino acids. Germline trimming cut 3 bases from V and 4 bases from J; bases unmatched to any gene: 5. CDR3 loop: CASSSWTGFNEKLFF. For the CDR3, the DNA is TGTGCCAGCAGCTCCTGGACAGGGTTTAATGAAAAACTGTTTTTT.

The chain links TRBV27 to TRBJ2-3; a possible D gene is TRBD2 (5 bases). The CDR3 spans 13 residues. Germline values: CDR1 MNHEY, CDR2 SMNVEV (reference sequence). The V end lost 5 bases, the J end lost 1 base, and 7 bases lay between the germline ends. CDR3 sequence reads: CASSPGGTDTQYF. The CDR3 DNA reads TGTGCCAGCAGTCCCGGGGGCACAGATACGCAGTATTTT.

The DNA of the CDR3 is TGTGCCAGCAGCGTAGGGGCAGGGGGGATGAACACTGAAGCTTTCTTT. Amino acid sequence: CASSVGAGGMNTEAFF. V and J are TRBV9 and TRBJ1-1; 7 bases map to TRBD1. V lost 0 bases and J lost 0; bases outside the gene matches: 5. In germline, CDR1 is SGDLS, CDR2 YYNGEE. The CDR3 contains 16 residues.

The gene calls are TRBV28 and TRBJ2-5; a weak D match, TRBD1 (6 bases). Germline loops: CDR1 MDHEN, CDR2 SYDVKM. V was clipped by 6 bases and J by 4 bases, with 24 bases between them. CDR3 length: 17 residues. The CDR3 loop reads CASSSPSTGLVRETQYF. The CDR3 DNA sequence: TGTGCCAGCAGCTCCCCCTCCACAGGGTTGGTTCGAGAGACCCAGTACTTC. Based on the CDR3 plus reference TRBV28 and TRBJ2-5, the full variable domain is DVKVTQSSRYLVKRTGEKVFLECVQDMDHENMFWYRQDPGLGLRLIYFSYDVKMKEKGDIPEGYSVSREKKERFSLILESASTNQTSMYLCASSSPSTGLVRETQYFGPGTRLLVL.

The chain recombines TRBV6-5 with TRBJ1-3; no clear D gene. Germline loops: CDR1 MNHEY, CDR2 SVGAGI. Between the trimmed V and J ends, which lost 2 bases and 0 bases, there was a span of 11 bases. The CDR3 is made up of 16 amino acids. CDR3 sequence (DNA): TGTGCCAGCAGTTACGCCCCACCGAGCTCTGGAAACACCATATATTTT. This gives the protein CASSYAPPSSGNTIYF.

This chain joins TRBV14 and TRBJ1-1, with TRBD1 as a possible D gene (5 bases). Trimming took off 3 bases at V and 9 bases at J, with 17 bases between the two ends. The length of the CDR3 is 14 residues. Germline V gene sequence: CDR1 SGHDN, CDR2 FVKESK. The CDR3 is CASSHPGQGRQAFF. The DNA of the CDR3 is TGTGCCAGCAGCCACCCTGGGCAGGGCCGTCAAGCTTTCTTT.

This chain uses TRBV6-1 with TRBJ2-7; no firm D call. The CDR3 extends over 14 amino acids. Germline V CDR1 and CDR2: MNHNS, SASEGT. Trimming took off 3 bases at V and 9 bases at J, with 18 bases between the two ends. In DNA, the CDR3 is TGTGCCAGCAGTGATTCGGTCGCCGTTAAGGGGCAGTACTTC. Protein: CASSDSVAVKGQYF.

This clone has a single count. CDR3 residues: CASSKVEGAIQLGTGELFF. CDR3 DNA sequence: TGTGCCAGCAGCAAAGTGGAGGGGGCCATCCAGCTGGGAACCGGGGAGCTGTTTTTT. V usage is TRBV21-1 and J usage is TRBJ2-2; the D call TRBD1 from the table was never checked on the DNA. TRBV21-1 is an annotated pseudogene. The CDR3 extends over 19 amino acids.

The V call is TRBV5-1, the J call TRBJ1-1, with no clear D. CDR1 is SGHRS and CDR2 is YFSETQ in the germline V gene. The CDR3 is made up of 14 amino acids. Trimming cost V 3 bases and J 2 bases, with 11 bases left between them. As DNA, the CDR3 is TGCGCCAGCAGCTCCCTGGGCCCAAACACTGAAGCTTTCTTT. Amino acids: CASSSLGPNTEAFF.